The 24 T cell receptor beta chains below all came from one sample that was sequenced in a study of vaccination and CD4 T cells after COVID-19. With the Oncomine TCR Beta short-read assay, DNA from cultured CD4+ T cells was sequenced. TCRdb re-called the PCR reads through MiXCR, storing one row per CDR3 protein. This repertoire shows fewer than 5,500 distinct CDR3 sequences, over 45% found once; its top ten account for 35% to 50%. No cognate antigen is known for these TCRs. The treatment is: roughly 11-day PBMC culture with coronavirus spike peptide pools or control peptides (ViraFEST assay). Material: CD4+ T cells from blood, cultured in vitro. These receptors came from a human donor who had recovered from COVID-19.

This clonotype has more than one count but fewer than ten. V gene TRBV20-1 combines with J gene TRBJ2-3; D remains ambiguous. V was trimmed by 1 base and J by 0 bases, leaving 5 bases between them. The CDR3 runs to 13 residues. CDR1 and CDR2 from the germline V gene are DFQATT and SNEGSKA (reference sequence). CDR3 sequence reads: CSARVASTDTQYF. In nucleotides, the CDR3 is TGCAGTGCTAGAGTTGCTAGCACAGATACGCAGTATTTT.

This clonotype was counted between two and nine times. The chain carries TRBV7-2 and TRBJ1-6, with D possibly TRBD1 on 5 matching bases. V was shortened by 2 bases and J by 9 bases, with 17 bases between the two germline ends. The CDR3 is made up of 16 amino acids. Looked up from germline, CDR1 is SGHTA and CDR2 is FQGNSA. The CDR3 protein is CASSLNLGRVGSPLHF. The CDR3 region has the DNA TGTGCCAGCAGCTTAAATCTCGGCAGGGTCGGTTCACCCCTCCACTTT. The full variable domain, with the rest looked up from reference TRBV7-2 and TRBJ1-6, is GAGVSQSPSNKVTEKGKDVELRCDPISGHTALYWYRQSLGQGLEFLIYFQGNSAPDKSGLPSDRFSAERTGGSVSTLTIQRTQQEDSAVYLCASSLNLGRVGSPLHFGNGTRLTVT.

The genes are TRBV6-5 and TRBJ2-7; 11 bases line up with TRBD2. Germline CDR1 reads MNHEY; CDR2 reads SVGAGI. This CDR3 spans 15 amino acids. Trimming removed 6 bases from V and 1 base from J; junction bases left unmatched: 5. CDR3 sequence (DNA): TGTGCCAGCAGGTTACTAGCGGGAGTATCCTACGAGCAGTACTTC. It translates to CASRLLAGVSYEQYF.

The chain combines TRBV7-2 with TRBJ1-2; D gene uncertain. Germline V lookup: CDR1 SGHTA, CDR2 FQGNSA. CDR3 length: 15 residues. Trimming stripped 5 bases from V and 4 bases from J, with 17 bases between. As DNA, the CDR3 is TGTGCCAGCAGCGTCTCCTCGAACAGTCCCTATGGCTACACCTTC. Protein sequence: CASSVSSNSPYGYTF. The full variable domain, in which reference TRBV7-2 and TRBJ1-2 provide the parts outside the CDR3, is GAGVSQSPSNKVTEKGKDVELRCDPISGHTALYWYRQSLGQGLEFLIYFQGNSAPDKSGLPSDRFSAERTGGSVSTLTIQRTQQEDSAVYLCASSVSSNSPYGYTFGSGTRLTVV.

This clonotype has only a few counts. The rearrangement joins TRBV6-1 to TRBJ1-5, with a tentative D call TRBD1 (5 bases). The CDR3 is 14 residues long. Germline V gene data show CDR1 as MNHNS and CDR2 as SASEGT. Trimming took off 5 bases at V and 2 bases at J, with 10 bases between the two ends. In DNA form, the CDR3 reads TGTGCCAGCAGTCTCAGGGCGGGCAATCAGCCCCAGCATTTT. Residues: CASSLRAGNQPQHF.

This clonotype has more than one count but fewer than ten. This chain links TRBV7-8 with TRBJ1-2; D not resolved. The V gene lost 1 base and the J gene lost 4 bases, with 10 bases spanning the gap. The CDR3 is made up of 14 amino acids. CDR1 is SGHVS and CDR2 is FQNEAQ in the germline V gene. This CDR3 is CASSLVRGPYGYTF. CDR3 in DNA: TGTGCCAGCAGCTTAGTTCGGGGTCCCTATGGCTACACCTTC.

The chain recombines TRBV5-8 with TRBJ2-3; D is unresolved. This CDR3 spans 14 amino acids. V dropped 4 bases and J dropped 3 bases, with 12 bases sitting between them. From germline, CDR1 is SGHTS and CDR2 YDEGEE. CDR3 sequence: CASSGLRVTDTQYF. The CDR3 coding sequence is TGTGCCAGCAGCGGGCTAAGGGTTACAGATACGCAGTATTTT.

This clonotype is deemed medium-sized. The gene calls are TRBV2 and TRBJ2-6; the D gene is possibly TRBD2 (6 bases). Per germline, CDR1 SNHLY and CDR2 FYNNEI. CDR3 length: 10 amino acids. V was shortened by 8 bases and J by 10 bases, with 6 bases between the two germline ends. In nucleotides, the CDR3 is TGTGCCAGCGGGGGGAACGTCCTGACTTTC. Translated: CASGGNVLTF.

The chain carries TRBV7-9 and TRBJ1-1; D not resolved. Germline values: CDR1 SEHNR, CDR2 FQNEAQ (reference sequence). This CDR3 comprises 14 residues. Trimming stripped 8 bases from V and 10 bases from J, with 23 bases between. The CDR3 loop reads CASGVGSPPVRAFF. The CDR3 region has the DNA TGTGCCAGCGGAGTGGGCAGTCCCCCCGTGAGAGCTTTCTTT.

This chain connects TRBV30 to TRBJ2-3; TRBD2 is a possible D gene (5 bases). CDR1 and CDR2 from the germline V gene are GTSNPN and SVGIG (reference sequence). Trimming cost V 2 bases and J 4 bases, with 10 bases left between them. The CDR3 is 13 residues long. The DNA of the CDR3 is TGTGCCTGGAGTCCGGGAAGCCCAGATACGCAGTATTTT. Protein product: CAWSPGSPDTQYF.

This clonotype appeared a few times. The chain couples TRBV11-3 to TRBJ2-7; D is uncertain. V was pared by 3 bases and J by 4 bases, with 4 bases between. The germline gives CDR1 SGHNT, CDR2 YENEEA. The CDR3 extends over 11 amino acids. CDR3 bases: TGTGCCAGCAGCTTTCTATACGAGCAGTACTTC. It translates to CASSFLYEQYF.

The rearrangement links TRBV6-1 to TRBJ1-4; 9 bases line up with TRBD1. The J segment lost 3 bases and the V segment lost 4 bases, leaving 6 bases of the junction unmatched. This CDR3 region has 16 residues. CDR1 is MNHNS, CDR2 SASEGT, per germline. The CDR3 is CASSAGQGAANEKLFF. As DNA, the CDR3 is TGTGCCAGCAGTGCGGGACAGGGTGCGGCTAATGAAAAACTGTTTTTT.

This chain connects TRBV5-1 to TRBJ1-1; D gene uncertain. Deletions cut 0 bases from V and 5 bases from J, with 11 bases between. The V gene's germline CDR1 is SGHRS and CDR2 YFSETQ. CDR3 length: 14 amino acids. The CDR3 loop is CASSLEAGGTEAFF. CDR3 bases: TGCGCCAGCAGCTTGGAGGCGGGTGGGACTGAAGCTTTCTTT.

The chain links TRBV20-1 to TRBJ2-1, with 7 bases fitting TRBD1. V dropped 7 bases and J dropped 1; count of bases not matched to a gene: 1. The CDR3 is 12 residues long. From germline, CDR1 is DFQATT and CDR2 SNEGSKA (reference sequence). The CDR3 protein is CSGQGSYNEQFF. DNA for the CDR3: TGCAGTGGACAGGGATCCTACAATGAGCAGTTCTTC.

V gene TRBV27 combines with J gene TRBJ1-6; the D is unclear. The CDR3 has 15 amino acids. Germline CDR1 and CDR2: MNHEY and SMNVEV (reference sequence). V was shortened by 2 bases and J by 4 bases, with 9 bases between the two germline ends. CDR3 in amino acids: CASSLRAPYNSPLHF. CDR3 coding DNA: TGTGCCAGCAGTTTAAGGGCACCTTATAATTCACCCCTCCACTTT.

V is TRBV2 and J is TRBJ1-4; possible D gene TRBD1, 5 bases. Trimming left V 1 base short and J 10 bases short, with 13 bases between. CDR1 is SNHLY and CDR2 is FYNNEI in the germline V gene. This CDR3 has 14 residues. CDR3 protein: CASSEGRDGGKLFF. CDR3 DNA: TGTGCCAGCAGTGAAGGCAGGGATGGGGGAAAACTGTTTTTT.

This clonotype is medium-sized by share. The chain uses TRBV12-3 or TRBV12-4 and TRBJ2-2; 7 bases align to TRBD2. This CDR3 has 13 residues. Trimming cost V 3 bases and J 8 bases; bases outside gene matches: 3. The CDR3 is CASSFVRGGELFF. The DNA for the CDR3 is TGTGCCAGCAGTTTTGTGCGGGGGGGGGAGCTGTTTTTT.

A few counts support this clonotype. The rearrangement joins TRBV21-1 to TRBJ2-7; the D call of TRBD1 is as the table states it, not checked on the DNA. TRBV21-1 is designated a pseudogene. This CDR3 spans 17 amino acids. The CDR3 DNA is TGTGCCAGCACTTCCTGGGGGCTAGCACGTTTTTCCTACGAGCAGTACTTC. Translation gives CASTSWGLARFSYEQYF.

This clonotype was found a few times. The CDR3 region is CASSSDRGDTDTQYF. The CDR3 DNA sequence: TGTGCCAGCAGCTCGGACAGGGGGGACACAGATACGCAGTATTTT. The J gene is TRBJ2-3, the V gene TRBV7-6; 10 nucleotides line up with TRBD1. Germline V gene lookup returns CDR1 SGHVS and CDR2 FNYEAQ. The CDR3 extends over 15 amino acids. V shed 4 bases, J shed 2 bases, and the junction held 3 bases outside the gene matches.

DNA for the CDR3: TGCAGTGCTAGCGGAACCACCGGGACGACCTACGAGCAGTACTTC. Its protein is CSASGTTGTTYEQYF. The chain employs TRBV20-1 and TRBJ2-7, with D possibly being TRBD1 or TRBD2 (5 bases each). Trimming took off 3 bases at V and 2 bases at J, with 17 bases between the two ends. The CDR3 extends over 15 amino acids. Germline CDR1 is DFQATT and CDR2 is SNEGSKA (reference sequence).

This clonotype turned up a few times. The J gene is TRBJ2-7, the V gene TRBV5-4, with D perhaps matching TRBD1 (5 bases). V dropped 3 bases and J dropped 2 bases, with 15 bases sitting between them. CDR1 is SGHNT, CDR2 YYREEE, per germline (reference sequence). This CDR3 region has 15 residues. This CDR3 is CASSYDSLSPYEQYF. DNA of the CDR3: TGTGCCAGCAGCTACGACAGCCTTTCCCCCTACGAGCAGTACTTC. Combining the CDR3 with reference TRBV5-4 and TRBJ2-7 gives the whole variable domain ETGVTQSPTHLIKTRGQQVTLRCSSQSGHNTVSWYQQALGQGPQFIFQYYREEENGRGNFPPRFSGLQFPNYSSELNVNALELDDSALYLCASSYDSLSPYEQYFGPGTRLTVT.

This chain uses TRBV2 with TRBJ2-2, with D unresolved. The CDR3 runs 13 residues. Deletions cut 3 bases from V and 5 bases from J, with 7 bases between. Germline loops: CDR1 SNHLY, CDR2 FYNNEI. In DNA form, the CDR3 reads TGTGCCAGCAGTGAGACCAGTACCGGGGAGCTGTTTTTT. Its translation is CASSETSTGELFF.

CDR3 nucleotides: TGCAGTGCTGCGAGAGCTCAGGATGATGAGCAGTTCTTC. Amino acid sequence: CSAARAQDDEQFF. This chain uses TRBV20-1 with TRBJ2-1; the D is unclear. The CDR3 contains 13 residues. V was trimmed by 5 bases and J by 8 bases, leaving 16 bases between them. Germline V gene sequence: CDR1 DFQATT, CDR2 SNEGSKA (reference sequence).

V and J are TRBV7-9 and TRBJ2-2, with 9 bases lining up with TRBD1. The V segment lost 5 bases and the J segment 4 bases; nucleotides outside the gene matches: 8. The CDR3 runs to 16 residues. Looked up from germline, CDR1 is SEHNR and CDR2 is FQNEAQ (reference sequence). For the CDR3, the DNA is TGTGCCAGCAGCCCCCCGGGACAGGGAAGCACCGGGGAGCTGTTTTTT. This sequence encodes CASSPPGQGSTGELFF. Combining the CDR3 with reference TRBV7-9 and TRBJ2-2 gives the whole variable domain DTGVSQNPRHKITKRGQNVTFRCDPISEHNRLYWYRQTLGQGPEFLTYFQNEAQLEKSRLLSDRFSAERPKGSFSTLEIQRTEQGDSAMYLCASSPPGQGSTGELFFGEGSRLTVL.